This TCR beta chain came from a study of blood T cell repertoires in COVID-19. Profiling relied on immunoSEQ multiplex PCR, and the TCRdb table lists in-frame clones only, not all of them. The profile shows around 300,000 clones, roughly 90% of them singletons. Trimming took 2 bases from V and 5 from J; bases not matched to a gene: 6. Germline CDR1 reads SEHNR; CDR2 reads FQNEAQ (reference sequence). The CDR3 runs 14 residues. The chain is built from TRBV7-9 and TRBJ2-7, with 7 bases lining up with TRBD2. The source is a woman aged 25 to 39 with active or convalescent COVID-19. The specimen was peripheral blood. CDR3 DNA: TGTGCCAGCAGCTTATCCGGACTAGTCCACGAGCAGTACTTC. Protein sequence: CASSLSGLVHEQYF.